One and the same sample provided the 5 T cell receptor beta chains below, sequenced in a study of identical twins. TCRdb analysed the 5' RACE reads with MiXCR anew, one entry per CDR3 protein. The sample shows a few hundred thousand distinct CDR3 sequences, over 12% of them seen only once. The same sample was also used in a study of yellow fever vaccine responses in identical twins.

The sample was CD4+ T cells sorted from blood. Receptors originate from a woman in her late teens or twenties in good health.

The V gene is TRBV28, the J gene TRBJ1-1; 12 bases align to TRBD1. V shed 3 bases, J shed 4 bases, and the junction held 9 bases outside the gene matches. The CDR3 runs to 17 residues. Per germline, CDR1 MDHEN and CDR2 SYDVKM. CDR3: CASSFGTGGRRGTEAFF. CDR3 DNA sequence: TGTGCCAGCAGTTTCGGGACAGGGGGCAGGCGGGGCACTGAAGCTTTCTTT. The full variable domain, completed using reference TRBV28 and TRBJ1-1, is DVKVTQSSRYLVKRTGEKVFLECVQDMDHENMFWYRQDPGLGLRLIYFSYDVKMKEKGDIPEGYSVSREKKERFSLILESASTNQTSMYLCASSFGTGGRRGTEAFFGQGTRLTVV.

V usage is TRBV5-1 and J usage is TRBJ2-1, with 10 bases fitting TRBD1. This CDR3 spans 15 amino acids. The germline V gene has CDR1 SGHRS and CDR2 YFSETQ. Germline trimming cut 4 bases from V and 9 bases from J; bases unmatched to any gene: 10. The DNA for the CDR3 is TGCGCCAGCAGCAACCGGGACAGGGGAATAAGTGAGCAGTTCTTC. Translated, it gives CASSNRDRGISEQFF.

This clonotype has a handful of counts. V is TRBV12-3 or TRBV12-4 and J is TRBJ1-2; the D is unclear. The V and J ends lost 1 base and 1 base respectively, with 7 bases between them. The CDR3 covers 14 residues. The DNA for the CDR3 is TGTGCCAGCAGTTTAGTTAGGGATAACTATGGCTACACCTTC. Amino acids: CASSLVRDNYGYTF.

The chain links TRBV3-1 to TRBJ1-4; 9 bases line up with TRBD1. This CDR3 has 15 amino acids. V trimming: 1 base; J trimming: 7 bases; junction bases outside the gene matches: 4. The germline CDR1 and CDR2 sequences are LGHDT and YNNKEL (reference sequence). DNA of the CDR3: TGTGCCAGCAGCCAAGGAAGGACAGGGGCTGAAAAACTGTTTTTT. This codes for CASSQGRTGAEKLFF.

V is TRBV20-1 and J is TRBJ2-7; TRBD1 aligns across 9 bases. This CDR3 is built from 13 residues. With 6 bases clipped from V and 3 bases from J, the junction kept 6 bases outside the gene matches. Germline lookup yields CDR1 DFQATT and CDR2 SNEGSKA (reference sequence). The CDR3 DNA reads TGCAGTGCCGGGACAGGGTCGCTCTACGAGCAGTACTTC. It is translated as CSAGTGSLYEQYF.